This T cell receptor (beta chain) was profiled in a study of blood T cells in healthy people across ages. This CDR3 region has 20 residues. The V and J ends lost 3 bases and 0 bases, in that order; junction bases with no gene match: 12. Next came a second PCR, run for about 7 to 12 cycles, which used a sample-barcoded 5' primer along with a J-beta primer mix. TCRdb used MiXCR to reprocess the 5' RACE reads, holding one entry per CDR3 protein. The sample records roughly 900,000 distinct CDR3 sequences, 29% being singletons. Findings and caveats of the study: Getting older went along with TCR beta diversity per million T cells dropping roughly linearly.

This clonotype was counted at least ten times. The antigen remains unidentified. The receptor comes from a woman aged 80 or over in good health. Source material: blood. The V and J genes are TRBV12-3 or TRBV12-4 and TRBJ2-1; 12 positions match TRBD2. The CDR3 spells CASSFALSATSGSSYNEQFF. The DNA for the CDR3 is TGTGCCAGCAGTTTTGCTCTCTCTGCGACTAGCGGGAGCTCCTACAATGAGCAGTTCTTC.